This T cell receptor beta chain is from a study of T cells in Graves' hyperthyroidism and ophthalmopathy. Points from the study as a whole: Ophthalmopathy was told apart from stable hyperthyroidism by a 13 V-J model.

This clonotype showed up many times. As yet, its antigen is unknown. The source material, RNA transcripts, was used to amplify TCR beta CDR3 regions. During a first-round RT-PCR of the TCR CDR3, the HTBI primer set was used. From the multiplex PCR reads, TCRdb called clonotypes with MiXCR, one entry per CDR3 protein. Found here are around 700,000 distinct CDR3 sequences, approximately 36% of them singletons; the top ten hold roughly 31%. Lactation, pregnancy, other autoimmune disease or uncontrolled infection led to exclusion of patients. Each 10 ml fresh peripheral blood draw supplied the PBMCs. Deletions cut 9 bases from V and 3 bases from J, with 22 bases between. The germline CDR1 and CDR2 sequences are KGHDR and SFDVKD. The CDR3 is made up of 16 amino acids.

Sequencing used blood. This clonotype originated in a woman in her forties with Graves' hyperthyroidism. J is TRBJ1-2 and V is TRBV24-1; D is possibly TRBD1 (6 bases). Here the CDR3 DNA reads TGTGCCACCCCCCTCCGGGGGCGCGAGAAGGACTATGGCTACACCTTC. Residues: CATPLRGREKDYGYTF.